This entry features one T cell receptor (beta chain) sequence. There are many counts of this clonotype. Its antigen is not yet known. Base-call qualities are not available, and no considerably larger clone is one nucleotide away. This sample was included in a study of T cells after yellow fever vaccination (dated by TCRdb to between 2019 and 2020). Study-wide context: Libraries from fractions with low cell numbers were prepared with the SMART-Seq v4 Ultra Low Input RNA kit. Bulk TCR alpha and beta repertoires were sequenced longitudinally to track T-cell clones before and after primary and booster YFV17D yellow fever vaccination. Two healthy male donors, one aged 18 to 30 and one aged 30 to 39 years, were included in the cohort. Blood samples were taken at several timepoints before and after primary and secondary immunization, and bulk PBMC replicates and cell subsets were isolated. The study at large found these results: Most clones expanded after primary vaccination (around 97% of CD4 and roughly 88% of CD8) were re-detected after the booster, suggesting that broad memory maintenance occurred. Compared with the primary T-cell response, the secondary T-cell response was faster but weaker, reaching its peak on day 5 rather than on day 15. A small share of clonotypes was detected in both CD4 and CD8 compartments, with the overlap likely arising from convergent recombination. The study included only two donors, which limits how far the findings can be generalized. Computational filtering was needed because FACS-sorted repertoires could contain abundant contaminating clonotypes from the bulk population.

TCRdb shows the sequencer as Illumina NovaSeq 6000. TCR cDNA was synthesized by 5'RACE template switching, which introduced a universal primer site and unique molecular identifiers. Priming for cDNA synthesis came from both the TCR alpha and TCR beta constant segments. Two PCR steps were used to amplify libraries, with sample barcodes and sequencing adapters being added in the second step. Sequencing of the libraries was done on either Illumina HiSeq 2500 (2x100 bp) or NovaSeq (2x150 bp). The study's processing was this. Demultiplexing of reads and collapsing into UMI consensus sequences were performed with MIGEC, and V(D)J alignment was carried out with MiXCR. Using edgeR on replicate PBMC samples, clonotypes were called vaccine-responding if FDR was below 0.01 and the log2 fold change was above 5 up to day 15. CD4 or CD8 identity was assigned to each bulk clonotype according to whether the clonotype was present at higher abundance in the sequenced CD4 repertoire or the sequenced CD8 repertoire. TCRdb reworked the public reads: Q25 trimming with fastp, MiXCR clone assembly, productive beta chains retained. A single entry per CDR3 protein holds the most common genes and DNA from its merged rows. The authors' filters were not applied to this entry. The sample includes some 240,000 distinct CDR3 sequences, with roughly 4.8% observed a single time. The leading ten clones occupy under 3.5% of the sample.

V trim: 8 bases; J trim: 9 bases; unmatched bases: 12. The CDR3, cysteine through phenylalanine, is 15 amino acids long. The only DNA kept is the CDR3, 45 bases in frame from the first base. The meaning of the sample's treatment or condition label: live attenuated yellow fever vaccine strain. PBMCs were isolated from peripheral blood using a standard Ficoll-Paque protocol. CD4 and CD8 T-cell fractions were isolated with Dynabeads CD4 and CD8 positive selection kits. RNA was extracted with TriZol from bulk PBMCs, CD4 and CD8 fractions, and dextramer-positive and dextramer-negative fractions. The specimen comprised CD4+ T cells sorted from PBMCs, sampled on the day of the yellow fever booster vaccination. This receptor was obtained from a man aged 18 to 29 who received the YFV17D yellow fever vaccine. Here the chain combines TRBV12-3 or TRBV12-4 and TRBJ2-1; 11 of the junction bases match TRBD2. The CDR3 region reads CASLAGGGLAVEQFF. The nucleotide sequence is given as TGTGCCAGCCTAGCGGGGGGAGGGTTGGCAGTTGAGCAGTTCTTC.